The 22 T cell receptor beta chains below were found in one sample sequenced in a study of T cell changes during pregnancy in multiple sclerosis. Some clones are missing from TCRdb's copy, which holds only in-frame ones; the method was immunoSEQ multiplex PCR. Seen here are about 64,000 clones, 80% to 95% observed once, and the top ten hold roughly 1.5%. Sequencing was performed on peripheral blood, taken in the second trimester of pregnancy. The source of these receptors is a female donor with multiple sclerosis, enrolled in a pregnancy study.

The rearrangement uses TRBV25-1 and TRBJ2-5, with D perhaps TRBD1 (6 bases). Germline CDR1 and CDR2: MGHDK and SYGVNS. V was trimmed by 8 bases and J by 4 bases, leaving 11 bases between them. CDR3 length: 12 amino acids. CDR3 sequence: CASGRRGETQYF. CDR3 nucleotide sequence: TGTGCCAGCGGACGCAGGGGAGAGACCCAGTACTTC. Supplemented by reference TRBV25-1 and TRBJ2-5, the full variable domain reads EADIYQTPRYLVIGTGKKITLECSQTMGHDKMYWYQQDPGMELHLIHYSYGVNSTEKGDLSSESTVSRIRTEHFPLTLESARPSHTSQYLCASGRRGETQYFGPGTRLLVL.

The chain couples TRBV5-1 to TRBJ2-5; unclear D gene. The V end lost 4 bases, the J end lost 2 bases, and 18 bases lay between the germline ends. Germline V lookup: CDR1 SGHRS, CDR2 YFSETQ. The CDR3 extends over 16 amino acids. The CDR3 loop reads CASSPNPLTDQETQYF. Here the CDR3 DNA reads TGCGCCAGCAGCCCCAACCCGTTAACAGATCAAGAGACCCAGTACTTC.

The V and J genes are TRBV5-6 and TRBJ2-1; 9 bases agree with TRBD1. Germline V lookup: CDR1 SGHDT, CDR2 YYEEEE. V was pared by 3 bases and J by 4 bases, with 5 bases of the junction left unmatched. The CDR3 extends over 15 amino acids. The CDR3 DNA reads as TGTGCCAGCAGCTGGGGACAGGGCTGGTACAATGAGCAGTTCTTC. It codes for CASSWGQGWYNEQFF.

This clone was observed a single time. The rearrangement links TRBV5-5 to TRBJ1-1, with a possible D match to TRBD1 (6 bases). Germline V gene sequence: CDR1 SGHKS, CDR2 YYEKEE (reference sequence). Trimming took off 4 bases at V and 6 bases at J, with 16 bases between the two ends. CDR3 length equals 14 residues. For the CDR3, the DNA is TGTGCCAGCAGCCTGGGGGGGGGCGGCCCTGAAGCTTTCTTT. Amino acid sequence: CASSLGGGGPEAFF.

The chain uses TRBV4-2 and TRBJ1-4, with 9 bases fitting TRBD1. CDR3 length equals 18 residues. Germline assignment: CDR1 LGHNA and CDR2 YNFKEQ. The V gene end was trimmed by 6 bases and the J gene end by 0 bases; junction bases not matched to a gene: 11. The CDR3 region has the DNA TGTGCCAGCAGTCCCCCGGGGACAGGGCGAGCAACTAATGAAAAACTGTTTTTT. It translates to CASSPPGTGRATNEKLFF.

The rearrangement links TRBV6-1 to TRBJ1-4; no definite D call. Germline assignment: CDR1 MNHNS and CDR2 SASEGT. This CDR3 region has 12 residues. Trimming pared 5 bases from V and 8 bases from J, leaving 9 bases between. Here the CDR3 DNA reads TGTGCCAGCAGTCGGTCACAGGAAAAACTGTTTTTT. This codes for CASSRSQEKLFF.

This clone was counted once. CDR3 sequence reads: CASSLDQGDRGPLLQETQYF. The CDR3 DNA follows: TGTGCCAGCAGCTTAGATCAAGGGGACAGGGGGCCCTTATTGCAAGAGACCCAGTACTTC. The chain uses TRBV11-2 and TRBJ2-5; 12 positions match TRBD1. The V and J ends lost 0 bases and 2 bases, in that order; junction bases with no gene match: 13. The CDR3 consists of 20 residues. The germline V gene has CDR1 SGHAT and CDR2 FQNNGV.

A single count supports this clone. The rearrangement uses TRBV2 and TRBJ2-1, with D unresolved. CDR3 length equals 14 residues. Germline V gives CDR1 SNHLY, CDR2 FYNNEI. V was trimmed by 1 base and J by 5 bases, leaving 9 bases between them. The chain's CDR3 is CASSEGWQNNEQFF. The CDR3 nucleotides read TGTGCCAGCAGTGAAGGGTGGCAGAACAATGAGCAGTTCTTC.

V usage is TRBV4-3 and J usage is TRBJ2-1, with 9 positions matching TRBD2. V gave up 1 base and J gave up 3 bases; unmatched junction bases: 13. Germline CDR1 reads LGHNA; CDR2 reads YSLEER. The CDR3 is 19 amino acids. CDR3 sequence (DNA): TGCGCCAGCAGCCAAGGGCTGGTCCTAGCGGGACTACTCTACAATGAGCAGTTCTTC. It yields the protein CASSQGLVLAGLLYNEQFF.

The chain combines TRBV18 with TRBJ2-5; 12 nucleotides match TRBD1. Unmatched junction bases numbered 6, after V lost 5 bases and J lost 5 bases. The CDR3 is made up of 15 amino acids. Per the germline V gene, CDR1 is KGHSH and CDR2 is LQKENI. CDR3 residues: CASSSGTGGRETQYF. The CDR3 DNA reads as TGTGCCAGCTCATCCGGGACAGGGGGCCGGGAGACCCAGTACTTC.

J is TRBJ2-5 and V is TRBV7-2; D not resolved. The CDR3 is made up of 13 amino acids. Trimming removed 1 base from V and 1 base from J, with 4 bases in between. Germline V gene sequence: CDR1 SGHTA, CDR2 FQGNSA. CDR3 in amino acids: CASSLVVQETQYF. CDR3 nucleotide sequence: TGTGCCAGCAGCTTAGTAGTCCAAGAGACCCAGTACTTC.

The V and J genes are TRBV30 and TRBJ2-3, with D uncertain. This CDR3 contains 12 residues. The V and J ends lost 4 bases and 2 bases respectively, with 7 bases between them. Looked up from germline, CDR1 is GTSNPN and CDR2 is SVGIG (reference sequence). The CDR3 nucleotides are TGTGCCTGGAAGCTCTACACAGATACGCAGTATTTT. Its protein product is CAWKLYTDTQYF.

This clone was seen only once. This chain uses TRBV4-2 with TRBJ2-1, with 8 bases lining up with TRBD1. Germline V gene lookup returns CDR1 LGHNA and CDR2 YNFKEQ. J lost 5 bases, V lost 4 bases, and 7 bases had no gene match. The CDR3 is 15 amino acids. The CDR3 region has the DNA TGTGCCAGCAGCCCCTACAGGGGGTCAAACAATGAGCAGTTCTTC. Protein product: CASSPYRGSNNEQFF.

This chain joins TRBV23-1 and TRBJ2-2, with a weak D call TRBD1 (6 bases). TRBV23-1 qualifies as an ORF whose function is uncertain. The CDR3 spans 15 residues. V lost 3 bases to trimming and J lost 4 bases, with 12 bases between them. The CDR3: CASSQGAGTTGELFF. The CDR3 DNA is TGCGCCAGCAGTCAGGGGGCAGGGACCACCGGGGAGCTGTTTTTT.

This chain joins TRBV11-2 and TRBJ2-5; weak D call: TRBD1 (6 bases). V was cut by 5 bases and J by 3 bases, with 16 bases left in between. CDR1 is SGHAT and CDR2 is FQNNGV in the germline V gene. The CDR3 covers 15 residues. CDR3 loop: CASSAPSRGEETQYF. Written as DNA, the CDR3 is TGTGCCAGCAGCGCCCCGTCCAGGGGAGAAGAGACCCAGTACTTC.

This clone has a handful of counts. The rearrangement links TRBV30 to TRBJ1-1; 9 nucleotides agree with TRBD1. Germline trimming cut 1 base from V and 4 bases from J; bases unmatched to any gene: 7. The germline V gene encodes CDR1 GTSNPN and CDR2 SVGIG (reference sequence). The CDR3 length is 15 residues. The CDR3 nucleotides read TGTGCCTGGAGTGGGGGGACAGGGTTCTTCACTGAAGCTTTCTTT. Amino acids: CAWSGGTGFFTEAFF.

CDR3 nucleotide sequence: TGTGCCTGGGGGGGCAGCATAGCGGGATATCCAAGCTATCACAATGAGCAGTTCTTC. Translated: CAWGGSIAGYPSYHNEQFF. V is TRBV30 and J is TRBJ2-1; 8 positions agree with TRBD2. V gave up 5 bases and J gave up 5 bases; unmatched junction bases: 23. Per germline, CDR1 GTSNPN and CDR2 SVGIG (reference sequence). The CDR3 runs to 19 residues.

The chain is built from TRBV5-5 and TRBJ1-2, with a weak D call TRBD1 (6 bases). This CDR3 spans 14 amino acids. V gave up 1 base and J gave up 7 bases, with 14 bases separating them. The V gene's germline CDR1 is SGHKS and CDR2 YYEKEE (reference sequence). The CDR3 DNA follows: TGTGCCAGCAGCTTGACAGGGTGGAATCGTGGCTACACCTTC. Its translation is CASSLTGWNRGYTF.

This rearrangement joins TRBV12-5 to TRBJ1-2, with 12 positions matching TRBD1. CDR1 is LGHNT, CDR2 FRNRAP, per germline. This CDR3 has 15 residues. V was pared by 5 bases and J by 4 bases, with 5 bases of the junction left unmatched. The CDR3 region is CASGRDRGLFYGYTF. CDR3 bases: TGTGCTAGTGGTCGGGACAGGGGGCTATTCTATGGCTACACCTTC.

This chain joins TRBV27 and TRBJ2-3; the D is unclear. Between the trimmed V and J ends, which lost 1 base and 3 bases, there was a span of 8 bases. The CDR3 totals 14 residues. Germline V gene lookup returns CDR1 MNHEY and CDR2 SMNVEV (reference sequence). The CDR3 reads CASSLYPGTDTQYF. The CDR3 DNA is TGTGCCAGCAGTTTATACCCGGGTACAGATACGCAGTATTTT.

J is TRBJ2-7 and V is TRBV28; no definite D call. The CDR3 length is 13 residues. V was clipped by 3 bases and J by 3 bases, with 9 bases between them. The germline CDR1 and CDR2 sequences are MDHEN and SYDVKM. CDR3 loop: CASSFETLYEQYF. CDR3 in DNA: TGTGCCAGCAGTTTCGAGACTCTCTACGAGCAGTACTTC.

The chain joins TRBV5-1 to TRBJ2-1, with D possibly being TRBD2 (5 bases). Germline lookup yields CDR1 SGHRS and CDR2 YFSETQ. The CDR3 is 14 residues long. V lost 0 bases, J lost 10 bases, and 14 bases lay in between. The CDR3 here is CASSLAWSREEQFF. Written as DNA, the CDR3 is TGCGCCAGCAGCTTGGCATGGAGTCGGGAAGAGCAGTTCTTC.